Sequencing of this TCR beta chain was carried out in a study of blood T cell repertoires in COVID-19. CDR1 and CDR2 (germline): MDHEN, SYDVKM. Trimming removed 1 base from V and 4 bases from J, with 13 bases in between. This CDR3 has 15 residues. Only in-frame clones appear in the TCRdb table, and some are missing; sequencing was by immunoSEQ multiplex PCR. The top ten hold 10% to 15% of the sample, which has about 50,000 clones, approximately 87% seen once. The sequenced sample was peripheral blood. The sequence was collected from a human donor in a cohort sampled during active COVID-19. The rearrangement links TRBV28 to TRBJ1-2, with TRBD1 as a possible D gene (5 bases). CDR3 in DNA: TGTGCCAGCAGTTTATCACGGCAGGGCGGCTATGGCTACACCTTC. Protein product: CASSLSRQGGYGYTF.